Presented here are 20 T cell receptor beta chains from one specimen sequenced in a study of T cells in Graves' hyperthyroidism and ophthalmopathy (dated by TCRdb to the late 2010s). Receptors were amplified or captured by multiplex PCR. Sequencer: Illumina HiSeq 2000. The TCR beta CDR3 regions were amplified from RNA transcripts. The TCR CDR3 was subjected to a first round of RT-PCR using the HTBI primer set and the Qiagen OneStep RT-PCR kit. TCRdb took the public reads, trimmed them with fastp at Q25, ran MiXCR for clone calling and kept in-frame beta chains. Each entry merges the rows of one CDR3 protein and shows their most common DNA and genes. Within this sample are hundreds of thousands of distinct CDR3 sequences, with approximately 25% of them counted one time only. The top ten constitute around 32% of the sample. The sample was blood. Every receptor here comes from a woman between 40 and 50 years old with Graves' ophthalmopathy.

This clonotype was counted at least ten times. V gene TRBV4-1 combines with J gene TRBJ1-5; 9 bases agree with TRBD1. Germline CDR1 is MGHRA and CDR2 is YSYEKL. J gave up 6 bases and V 1 base, and 4 bases lay outside the gene matches. There are 15 residues in the CDR3. The CDR3 region has the DNA TGCGCCAGCAGCCAAGGGGACAGGGAAGGTCAGCCCCAGCATTTT. Amino acids: CASSQGDREGQPQHF.

This clonotype was found many times. The chain uses TRBV11-2 and TRBJ1-3; 8 positions agree with TRBD1. Germline CDR1 is SGHAT and CDR2 is FQNNGV. The V gene end was trimmed by 5 bases and the J gene end by 2 bases; junction bases not matched to a gene: 11. This CDR3 has 17 amino acids. The CDR3 DNA reads TGTGCCAGCAGCCCCTTTAGGGGGGGACAGGCTGGAAACACCATATATTTT. Its translation: CASSPFRGGQAGNTIYF.

The V and J genes are TRBV6-1 and TRBJ1-2; D is undetermined. V gave up 1 base and J gave up 5 bases, with 8 bases separating them. Germline CDR1 reads MNHNS; CDR2 reads SASEGT. This CDR3 is built from 13 residues. In DNA, the CDR3 is TGTGCCAGCAGTGAAGGGATCCCATATGGCTACACCTTC. Amino acids: CASSEGIPYGYTF.

The rearrangement links TRBV3-1 to TRBJ2-7; weak D call: TRBD2 (6 bases). The CDR3 loop spans 13 amino acids. The V end was cut by 1 base, the J end by 6 bases, with 10 bases between. The germline CDR1 and CDR2 sequences are LGHDT and YNNKEL (reference sequence). CDR3 DNA: TGTGCCAGCAGCCAAGGGTTGGGGGGCGAGCAGTACTTC. It yields the protein CASSQGLGGEQYF.

This clonotype was observed many times. V and J are TRBV5-8 and TRBJ1-1; a possible D gene is TRBD1 (6 bases). The CDR3 spans 14 residues. Deletions cut 3 bases from V and 7 bases from J, with 16 bases between. CDR1 and CDR2 (germline): SGHTS, YDEGEE. Here the CDR3 DNA reads TGTGCCAGCAGCTATGGGGGCCCAAGTATTGAAGCTTTCTTT. It encodes CASSYGGPSIEAFF.

This clonotype was detected ten times or more. The chain links TRBV29-1 to TRBJ2-5; D tentatively reads TRBD1 or TRBD2 (7 bases each). The CDR3 is made up of 13 amino acids. Germline values: CDR1 SQVTM, CDR2 ANQGSEA. With 6 bases removed from V and 5 bases from J, the gap between germline ends came to 16 bases. The CDR3 sequence is CSVGGGAGETQYF. In DNA, the CDR3 is TGCAGCGTGGGAGGGGGCGCGGGGGAGACCCAGTACTTC.

Only one count was recorded for this clonotype. The chain uses TRBV28 and TRBJ2-7, with 10 bases lining up with TRBD1. The CDR3 is 16 residues long. Germline V gene sequence: CDR1 MDHEN, CDR2 SYDVKM. V dropped 7 bases and J dropped 0; count of bases not matched to a gene: 9. The chain's CDR3 is CASKGTGASTSYEQYF. As DNA, the CDR3 is TGTGCCAGCAAAGGGACAGGGGCCTCCACCTCCTACGAGCAGTACTTC.

The table lists this clonotype with many counts. The CDR3 DNA is TGTGCCAGCAGTTACTCGGAGCGGGGCTTGAACACTGAAGCTTTCTTT. Its protein product is CASSYSERGLNTEAFF. The chain combines TRBV6-5 with TRBJ1-1; weak D call: TRBD1 (5 bases). The V end was cut by 0 bases, the J end by 0 bases, with 11 bases between. The CDR3 spans 16 residues. Germline values: CDR1 MNHEY, CDR2 SVGAGI.

The J gene is TRBJ2-6, the V gene TRBV28; 9 bases fit TRBD2. V shed 3 bases, J shed 0 bases, and the junction held 9 bases outside the gene matches. The CDR3 runs 19 residues. Germline CDR1 reads MDHEN; CDR2 reads SYDVKM. For the CDR3, the DNA is TGTGCCAGCAGTTTGCGCTCCTGGCGGGGGGGCTCTGGGGCCAACGTCCTGACTTTC. It codes for CASSLRSWRGGSGANVLTF.

This clonotype has ten or more counts. The chain recombines TRBV2 with TRBJ2-2, with TRBD2 matching 8 bases. The V segment lost 3 bases and the J segment 4 bases; nucleotides outside the gene matches: 10. Germline V gives CDR1 SNHLY, CDR2 FYNNEI. The CDR3 has 17 amino acids. The CDR3 bases are TGTGCCAGCAGTGACACTCGGGTAGCGGGATCCACCGGGGAGCTGTTTTTT. Its translation is CASSDTRVAGSTGELFF. Full variable domain (rest looked up from reference TRBV2 and TRBJ2-2): EPEVTQTPSHQVTQMGQEVILRCVPISNHLYFYWYRQILGQKVEFLVSFYNNEISEKSEIFDDQFSVERPDGSNFTLKIRSTKLEDSAMYFCASSDTRVAGSTGELFFGEGSRLTVL.

Ten or more counts support this clonotype. The chain is built from TRBV4-2 and TRBJ1-1, with 7 bases matching TRBD1. V shed 3 bases, J shed 4 bases, and the junction held 2 bases outside the gene matches. This CDR3 is built from 13 residues. Germline V gene sequence: CDR1 LGHNA, CDR2 YNFKEQ. Here the CDR3 DNA reads TGTGCCAGCAGCCAGCCAGGGGGCACTGAAGCTTTCTTT. Residues: CASSQPGGTEAFF.

This clonotype was seen repeatedly, ten times or more. The rearrangement links TRBV30 to TRBJ2-2, with a tentative D call TRBD2 (6 bases). V was trimmed by 2 bases and J by 5 bases, leaving 15 bases between them. This CDR3 has 15 amino acids. Germline V gene sequence: CDR1 GTSNPN, CDR2 SVGIG (reference sequence). CDR3 in amino acids: CAWSRSGVGTGELFF. The CDR3 DNA follows: TGTGCCTGGAGTCGCTCGGGAGTGGGTACCGGGGAGCTGTTTTTT.

This clonotype has ten or more counts. The rearrangement links TRBV6-5 to TRBJ1-5; 10 nucleotides match TRBD1. Germline trimming cut 6 bases from V and 9 bases from J; bases unmatched to any gene: 8. Per the germline V gene, CDR1 is MNHEY and CDR2 is SVGAGI. This CDR3 has 14 residues. In nucleotides, the CDR3 is TGTGCCAGCAGATATGGACAGGGGGAATCGCCCCAGCATTTT. Protein: CASRYGQGESPQHF.

This clonotype appeared many times. The chain is built from TRBV30 and TRBJ1-3; the D is unclear. Trimming removed 2 bases at V and 1 base at J, with 6 bases between. This CDR3 contains 13 residues. CDR1 is GTSNPN, CDR2 SVGIG, per germline (reference sequence). The CDR3 nucleotides read TGTGCCTGGAGTAAGGGATCTGGAAACACCATATATTTT. It specifies CAWSKGSGNTIYF.

CDR3 in amino acids: CASSPTIGEETQYF. Here the CDR3 DNA reads TGCGCCAGCAGCCCGACAATAGGAGAAGAGACCCAGTACTTC. The chain has TRBV5-1 and TRBJ2-5; unclear D gene. Germline V CDR1 and CDR2: SGHRS, YFSETQ. The CDR3 is 14 residues long. Trimming removed 4 bases at V and 3 bases at J, with 13 bases between.

The sample holds one count of this clonotype. The chain joins TRBV12-3 or TRBV12-4 to TRBJ1-3; 7 bases map to TRBD1. The V segment lost 6 bases and the J segment 7 bases; nucleotides outside the gene matches: 6. The CDR3 extends over 13 amino acids. The DNA of the CDR3 is TGTGCCAGCAGCCAACAGGGGACGAACACCATATATTTT. This encodes CASSQQGTNTIYF.

This clonotype was seen repeatedly, ten times or more. The chain recombines TRBV7-9 with TRBJ2-7, with 8 bases fitting TRBD1. Germline V gene lookup returns CDR1 SEHNR and CDR2 FQNEAQ (reference sequence). The CDR3 sequence is 15 residues long. V lost 5 bases to trimming and J lost 4 bases; unmatched junction nucleotides: 10. CDR3 sequence (DNA): TGTGCCAGCAGCCTGGGACAGGCTGAGACTTACGAGCAGTACTTC. It specifies CASSLGQAETYEQYF.

This clonotype was seen at least ten times. The chain combines TRBV27 with TRBJ2-7; 7 bases line up with TRBD2. The V gene end was trimmed by 8 bases and the J gene end by 0 bases; junction bases not matched to a gene: 13. From germline, CDR1 is MNHEY and CDR2 SMNVEV (reference sequence). This CDR3 region has 16 residues. CDR3 residues: CASSRERGTLSYEQYF. The CDR3, as DNA: TGTGCCAGCTCAAGAGAGCGGGGAACTCTCTCCTACGAGCAGTACTTC.

This clonotype has just a few counts. The CDR3 here is CASSEAPAAQLSNYGYTF. CDR3 nucleotide sequence: TGTGCCAGCAGTGAAGCCCCAGCCGCACAGCTTAGTAACTATGGCTACACCTTC. V usage is TRBV6-1 and J usage is TRBJ1-2; D unresolved. CDR3 length: 18 amino acids. Trimming pared 0 bases from V and 1 base from J, leaving 18 bases between. The V gene's germline CDR1 is MNHNS and CDR2 SASEGT.

This clonotype was detected many times. The V and J genes are TRBV20-1 and TRBJ2-2; 7 bases match TRBD2. This CDR3 has 15 amino acids. Germline V gives CDR1 DFQATT, CDR2 SNEGSKA (reference sequence). Trimming at V came to 2 bases and at J to 3 bases, leaving 6 bases not matched to a gene. The CDR3 DNA is TGCAGTGCTAGAAGCTCGGGGGGTGACACCGGGGAGCTGTTTTTT. Translated, it gives CSARSSGGDTGELFF.